This T cell receptor beta chain was found in a study of cytomegalovirus exposure and HLA in healthy donors. Study background: The study placed approximately 80% of its roughly 410 genotyped donors in the Caucasian-associated ancestry cluster. Points from the study as a whole: Through in vitro validation, a few CMV-associated chains were shown to be specific for CMV antigens.

The PCR had 60 Vbeta and 13 Jbeta primers. In the authors' methods: The authors later counted roughly 79 million unique TCR beta chains, 9.5 million to 11 million of them shared. Method: immunoSEQ multiplex PCR; TCRdb's copy keeps in-frame clones and lacks some. V, J and clone size derive from that table, while D and trimming were established from the DNA sequence. The sample yields fewer than 200,000 clones, 60% to 80% seen once. Notes on this clone: What it binds is not known.

The TCR sequence derives from a man aged 40-50 years in good health and CMV-seropositive. Specimen: PBMCs.

CDR3 nucleotides: TGTGCCACCAGCAGGACCCCCCCAGGCCGGACTGAAGCTTTCTTT. Encoded protein: CATSRTPPGRTEAFF. The V gene is TRBV15, the J gene TRBJ1-1; D not certain. V was pared by 3 bases and J by 5 bases, with 16 bases between. Germline CDR1 is LNHNV and CDR2 is YYDKDF (reference sequence). This CDR3 region has 15 residues.